This passage covers 11 T cell receptor beta chains from one sample sequenced in a study of shared clonotypes between healthy human individuals. Some clones are missing from TCRdb's copy, which holds only in-frame ones; the method was immunoSEQ multiplex PCR. The table has some 2 million clones, about 95% seen once. The naive CD8 subset, CD45RO-negative cells positively selected for CCR7, excluded terminally differentiated effector memory CD45RA+ cells. The sequenced sample consisted of naive CD8+ T cells sorted from blood. The receptors were sampled from a man younger than 30 in good health.

V and J are TRBV14 and TRBJ2-5, with TRBD2 identical over 7 bases. CDR1 is SGHDN and CDR2 is FVKESK in the germline V gene. This CDR3 is built from 17 residues. The V and J ends lost 3 bases and 0 bases, in that order; junction bases with no gene match: 10. The CDR3 region has the DNA TGTGCCAGCAGCCAGTGGGGAGGGATGCCGAACCAAGAGACCCAGTACTTC. Translating it yields CASSQWGGMPNQETQYF.

V gene TRBV5-1 combines with J gene TRBJ2-3, with 8 nucleotides matching TRBD2. V lost 2 bases to trimming and J lost 4 bases; unmatched junction nucleotides: 6. Germline V lookup: CDR1 SGHRS, CDR2 YFSETQ. CDR3 size: 15 residues. CDR3 sequence reads: CASSLRRGGSDTQYF. Here the CDR3 DNA reads TGCGCCAGCAGCTTACGCCGGGGGGGCTCAGATACGCAGTATTTT.

This chain connects TRBV6-6 to TRBJ2-2, with 8 bases that match TRBD2. CDR1 is MNHNY and CDR2 is SVGAGI in the germline V gene (reference sequence). V lost 0 bases, J lost 5 bases, and 5 bases stayed unmatched. CDR3 length: 16 residues. In nucleotides, the CDR3 is TGTGCCAGCAGTTACTCTTCGGGGGGGCCGACCGGGGAGCTGTTTTTT. Translation gives CASSYSSGGPTGELFF.

This chain connects TRBV11-2 to TRBJ2-7; no firm D call. The length of the CDR3 is 14 residues. Deletions cut 1 base from V and 2 bases from J, with 9 bases between. CDR1 is SGHAT, CDR2 FQNNGV, per germline. CDR3 sequence reads: CASSLVNSPYEQYF. CDR3 DNA sequence: TGTGCCAGCAGCTTAGTGAACAGTCCCTACGAGCAGTACTTC.

This clone was counted between two and nine times. This specimen includes other DNA sequences encoding the same CDR3. This sequence joins TRBV9 and TRBJ2-7; 12 bases are a match to TRBD2. The trim removed 3 bases at V and 3 bases at J, leaving 1 base unmatched. The CDR3 consists of 14 residues. Germline V lookup: CDR1 SGDLS, CDR2 YYNGEE. CDR3 protein: CASSEGLAGYEQYF. The DNA of the CDR3 is TGTGCCAGCAGCGAGGGACTAGCGGGCTACGAGCAGTACTTC. The full variable domain, with the rest looked up from reference TRBV9 and TRBJ2-7, is DSGVTQTPKHLITATGQRVTLRCSPRSGDLSVYWYQQSLDQGLQFLIQYYNGEERAKGNILERFSAQQFPDLHSELNLSSLELGDSALYFCASSEGLAGYEQYFGPGTRLTVT.

As to this clone: At the DNA level, this CDR3 is encoded by other sequences in the same sample as well. This chain joins TRBV9 and TRBJ1-2; D not resolved. The germline CDR1 and CDR2 sequences are SGDLS and YYNGEE. Trimming stripped 3 bases from V and 0 bases from J, with 15 bases between. The CDR3 is 16 residues long. The CDR3 coding sequence is TGTGCCAGCAGCGGGGGAGGAGGGAGCCCTAACTATGGCTACACCTTC. Its translation is CASSGGGGSPNYGYTF.

This clone was detected only once. The J gene is TRBJ2-4, the V gene TRBV7-9, with D maybe TRBD2 (6 bases). The CDR3 spans 17 residues. Germline values: CDR1 SEHNR, CDR2 FQNEAQ (reference sequence). The V end was cut by 2 bases, the J end by 5 bases, with 19 bases between. This chain's CDR3 is CASSLRNAGPRENIQYF. The CDR3 DNA reads TGTGCCAGCAGCTTACGGAACGCGGGGCCCCGGGAAAACATTCAGTACTTC.

This chain uses TRBV29-1 with TRBJ2-1, with 8 bases lining up with TRBD2. Germline values: CDR1 SQVTM, CDR2 ANQGSEA. V dropped 2 bases and J dropped 0; count of bases not matched to a gene: 6. The CDR3 length is 16 residues. DNA of the CDR3: TGCAGCGTTGAAAGAGCGGGGGAACCCTCCTACAATGAGCAGTTCTTC. Its translation is CSVERAGEPSYNEQFF.

The V call is TRBV13, the J call TRBJ2-2; D is possibly TRBD2 (6 bases). Per germline, CDR1 PRHDT and CDR2 FYEKMQ (reference sequence). The V gene lost 4 bases and the J gene lost 8 bases, with 17 bases spanning the gap. CDR3 size: 15 residues. CDR3 sequence reads: CASSSWGLGTGELFF. Written as DNA, the CDR3 is TGTGCCAGCAGCTCATGGGGACTTGGGACTGGGGAGCTGTTTTTT.

V is TRBV7-9 and J is TRBJ2-7; a weak D match, TRBD1 (5 bases). Germline CDR1 is SEHNR and CDR2 is FQNEAQ (reference sequence). There are 13 residues in the CDR3. The V and J ends lost 6 bases and 3 bases respectively, with 12 bases between them. The CDR3 region is CASRQGVGYEQYF. DNA for the CDR3: TGTGCCAGCAGGCAGGGTGTTGGCTACGAGCAGTACTTC.

V gene TRBV5-4 combines with J gene TRBJ2-7, with no clear D. The CDR3 is made up of 13 amino acids. The V gene's germline CDR1 is SGHNT and CDR2 YYREEE (reference sequence). The germline V and J ends were trimmed by 5 bases and 0 bases, with 9 bases remaining between them. Here the CDR3 reads CASSSEYSYEQYF. In DNA form, the CDR3 reads TGTGCCAGCAGTTCGGAGTACTCCTACGAGCAGTACTTC.